Below, 8 T cell receptor beta chains from the same sample are listed, as sequenced in a study of blood T cell repertoires in COVID-19 (dated by TCRdb to 2019 to 2021). Libraries came from the immunoSEQ multiplex PCR assay. TCRdb took over this immuneACCESS table, retaining in-frame rearrangements with V and J assigned. Such tables are incomplete; in checked studies, under half of the missing clones stem from an unresolved V gene, and the remainder is unexplained. The sample table records 250,000 to 300,000 clones; about 89% of these occur just once. The ten largest clones add up to about 1.6% of the sample. Sequencing was done on a sample of peripheral blood. These receptors were obtained from a woman between 35 and 50 years old who had recovered from COVID-19.

The chain couples TRBV5-4 to TRBJ2-1; 8 positions match TRBD2. In germline, CDR1 is SGHNT, CDR2 YYREEE (reference sequence). The trim removed 4 bases at V and 9 bases at J, leaving 6 bases unmatched. The CDR3 runs 13 residues. The CDR3 DNA is TGTGCCAGCAGCACGGGGGGGACGGGTGAGCAGTTCTTC. This sequence encodes CASSTGGTGEQFF.

This sequence joins TRBV10-3 and TRBJ1-2, with TRBD1 matching over 8 bases. Trimming took 10 bases from V and 4 from J; bases not matched to a gene: 11. Germline CDR1 and CDR2: ENHRY and SYGVKD. The CDR3 has 14 amino acids. The CDR3, as DNA: TGTGCCACCCAGGGGGCAGGGGGGACCTATGGCTACACCTTC. Its protein is CATQGAGGTYGYTF.

The rearrangement links TRBV12-5 to TRBJ2-1; D is ambiguous. The CDR3 runs 11 residues. Trimming took off 6 bases at V and 8 bases at J, with 8 bases between the two ends. Germline-derived CDR1 and CDR2 are LGHNT and FRNRAP. The chain's CDR3 is CASGGRDEQFF. The CDR3 DNA is TGTGCTAGTGGGGGTCGGGATGAGCAGTTCTTC.

The chain joins TRBV4-1 to TRBJ1-4, with 8 bases fitting TRBD1. This CDR3 is built from 16 residues. V gave up 0 bases and J gave up 7 bases; unmatched junction bases: 7. Germline V CDR1 and CDR2: MGHRA, YSYEKL. The DNA of the CDR3 is TGCGCCAGCAGCCAAGATCGGACAGGGTGGGGTGAAAAACTGTTTTTT. Translation gives CASSQDRTGWGEKLFF.

The CDR3 protein is CATSRDKQNTGELFF. The DNA of the CDR3 is TGTGCCACCAGCAGAGATAAGCAGAACACCGGGGAGCTGTTTTTT. The J gene is TRBJ2-2, the V gene TRBV15; the D is unclear. Germline V CDR1 and CDR2: LNHNV, YYDKDF (reference sequence). The CDR3 spans 15 residues. Trimming stripped 0 bases from V and 1 base from J, with 6 bases between.

The J gene is TRBJ1-2, the V gene TRBV2; 7 bases match TRBD1. After removal of 7 bases from V and 3 bases from J, the junction contained 11 bases not matched to a gene. Germline V CDR1 and CDR2: SNHLY, FYNNEI. The CDR3 is 15 amino acids. DNA of the CDR3: TGTGCCAGCACTTCTGTTTACGACAGGGACTATGGCTACACCTTC. It codes for CASTSVYDRDYGYTF.

The chain uses TRBV30 and TRBJ1-2; possible D gene TRBD1, 5 bases. Per the germline V gene, CDR1 is GTSNPN and CDR2 is SVGIG (reference sequence). Deletions cut 5 bases from V and 7 bases from J, with 17 bases between. The CDR3 runs 13 residues. This CDR3 reads CAWEQVPWSGYTF. The CDR3 DNA sequence: TGTGCCTGGGAACAGGTCCCCTGGAGTGGCTACACCTTC.

The J gene is TRBJ2-5, the V gene TRBV4-1; D unclear. Per germline, CDR1 MGHRA and CDR2 YSYEKL. Trimming took 0 bases from V and 1 from J, leaving 9 bases between them. The CDR3 totals 15 residues. This CDR3 reads CASSQDDIRQETQYF. CDR3 in DNA: TGCGCCAGCAGCCAAGATGACATACGCCAAGAGACCCAGTACTTC.